Many counts were recorded for the clone carrying this TCR beta chain. The CDR3 spans 15 residues. CDR1 and CDR2 from the germline V gene are MNHNS and SASEGT. V shed 0 bases and J 5 bases; nucleotides not matched to a gene: 5. The sample belongs to a study of blood T cell repertoires in COVID-19. About the research overall: COVID-19 samples from acute and convalescent phases originated in the United States, Italy and Spain. The analysed material was cDNA or gDNA that came from T cells, B-cell-depleted T cells, or PBMCs.

Original analysis: Cell counts per sample came from amplifying reference gene primers. Libraries were prepared by immunoSEQ multiplex PCR; TCRdb keeps only in-frame clonotypes and omits some of them. That table supplies the V and J calls and clone size; D and trimming were determined from the DNA. The sample lists about 200,000 clones, approximately 80% occurring once. This chain uses TRBV6-1 with TRBJ2-7; TRBD1 aligns across 9 bases. The receptor's source is a human donor in a cohort sampled during active COVID-19. The sequencing sample was made of peripheral blood. As DNA, the CDR3 is TGTGCCAGCAGTGAAGCCTACAGGGGGCTCCACGAGCAGTACTTC. This encodes CASSEAYRGLHEQYF.